This T cell receptor (beta chain) was found in a study of cytomegalovirus exposure and HLA in healthy donors. Study context: As an earlier analysis found, about 190 million T cells yielded 117 million unique TCR beta sequences.

A note on this clone: What it binds is not known.

Amplification used 60 Vbeta primers and 13 Jbeta primers. Using immunoSEQ multiplex PCR, the repertoire was profiled, and TCRdb retains in-frame clones only, with some absent. The sample yields 170,000 or so clones, over 65% seen once. The study, taken as a whole, reports: In a later analysis, at a false discovery rate of 0.05, 17,000 or so TCR beta sequences were associated with HLA alleles. Cytomegalovirus association was assigned to approximately 160 TCR beta chains.

V gave up 6 bases and J gave up 4 bases, with 18 bases separating them. The CDR3 extends over 15 amino acids. CDR1 is MDHEN and CDR2 is SYDVKM in the germline V gene. The source is a woman aged 25 to 45 in good health and CMV-seropositive. The sequencing input was PBMCs. V gene TRBV28 combines with J gene TRBJ1-1, with D possibly being TRBD1 (6 bases). Written as DNA, the CDR3 is TGTGCCAGCAGACGGAGTATAAGAGGGGGCACTGAAGCTTTCTTT. Translation gives CASRRSIRGGTEAFF.